This TCR beta chain was identified during a study of a mutant IDH1 vaccine in newly diagnosed glioma. Overall study: Patients under treatment included around 60% males and about 40% females and had a mean age of approximately 40 years. General study results and limits: Top peripheral T cell clonotype shifts appeared unrelated to pseudoprogression.

Details on this clone: No antigen is known for it.

This CDR3 has 12 amino acids. The germline V gene has CDR1 SGHTA and CDR2 FQGNSA. V gave up 6 bases and J gave up 3 bases, with 8 bases separating them. Indicated time point: week 23, last vaccination. With topical imiquimod, each dose of the vaccine consisted of 300 ug of mutant IDH1 20-mer peptide. This table comes from immunoSEQ multiplex PCR, and its TCRdb copy is limited to in-frame clones, with some not included. The sample includes under 45,000 clones, approximately 90% of them seen just once. Sample: PBMCs, taken from a glioma patient whose treatment included an IDH1 peptide vaccine. The chain links TRBV7-2 to TRBJ1-2; no firm D call. This clonotype was obtained from a man in his forties or fifties with glioma. The CDR3 sequence is CASRSGDYGYTF. CDR3 coding DNA: TGTGCCAGCAGATCGGGAGACTATGGCTACACCTTC.